The 29 T cell receptor beta chains given below trace back to one sample, sequenced in a study of blood T cell repertoires in COVID-19. TCRdb's copy holds only in-frame clones and misses some; the assay was immunoSEQ multiplex PCR. The sample lists 430,000 or so clones, 88% seen once, with approximately 1.8% in the top ten. Sequencing was carried out using PBMCs or T cells enriched from blood (not recorded which). Receptors originate from a woman aged 40 to 49 who had recovered from COVID-19.

The chain uses TRBV4-1 and TRBJ2-7; 8 bases fit TRBD1. The germline V gene has CDR1 MGHRA and CDR2 YSYEKL. This CDR3 has 16 amino acids. The V segment lost 0 bases and the J segment 3 bases; nucleotides outside the gene matches: 7. The CDR3 loop is CASSQEGTGGLYEQYF. In DNA, the CDR3 is TGCGCCAGCAGCCAAGAAGGCACAGGGGGTCTCTACGAGCAGTACTTC.

The CDR3 sequence is CASRPGTSGNEQFF. For the CDR3, the DNA is TGTGCCAGCAGGCCCGGGACTAGCGGGAATGAGCAGTTCTTC. The chain employs TRBV27 and TRBJ2-1; 12 bases agree with TRBD2. This CDR3 region has 14 residues. J gave up 7 bases and V 6 bases, and 4 bases lay outside the gene matches. Per the germline V gene, CDR1 is MNHEY and CDR2 is SMNVEV (reference sequence).

The V gene is TRBV10-3, the J gene TRBJ1-1; D call uncertain. CDR1 and CDR2 (germline): ENHRY, SYGVKD. V dropped 7 bases and J dropped 0 bases, with 9 bases sitting between them. CDR3 length: 13 amino acids. CDR3 amino acids: CAITPRMNTEAFF. CDR3 in DNA: TGTGCCATCACCCCGAGGATGAACACTGAAGCTTTCTTT.

The genes are TRBV9 and TRBJ1-6; D perhaps matches TRBD1 (5 bases). This CDR3 region has 17 residues. CDR1 and CDR2 (germline): SGDLS, YYNGEE. Trimming shortened V by 0 bases and J by 4 bases, and 14 bases separated the two germline ends. CDR3 nucleotides: TGTGCCAGCAGCGTAGATGCGACAGCTAGTTATAATTCACCCCTCCACTTT. Translating it yields CASSVDATASYNSPLHF.

The chain has TRBV7-9 and TRBJ1-2; 8 bases align to TRBD1. V lost 7 bases, J lost 7 bases, and 5 bases stayed unmatched. Germline CDR1 and CDR2: SEHNR and FQNEAQ (reference sequence). The CDR3 length is 12 residues. CDR3 DNA: TGTGCCAGCACATCAGGGGGCGGTGGCTACACCTTC. It encodes CASTSGGGGYTF.

The V and J genes are TRBV7-2 and TRBJ2-3; possible D gene TRBD2, 5 bases. V was shortened by 5 bases and J by 0 bases, with 12 bases between the two germline ends. CDR1 SGHTA and CDR2 FQGNSA come from the germline V gene. This CDR3 has 15 amino acids. The CDR3 spells CASSGGLTSTDTQYF. As DNA, the CDR3 is TGTGCCAGCAGCGGTGGACTGACTAGCACAGATACGCAGTATTTT. Using reference TRBV7-2 and TRBJ2-3 for the parts outside the CDR3, the full variable domain is GAGVSQSPSNKVTEKGKDVELRCDPISGHTALYWYRQSLGQGLEFLIYFQGNSAPDKSGLPSDRFSAERTGGSVSTLTIQRTQQEDSAVYLCASSGGLTSTDTQYFGPGTRLTVL.

The gene calls are TRBV2 and TRBJ2-3; possibly TRBD1 for D (6 bases). Germline CDR1 is SNHLY and CDR2 is FYNNEI. V gave up 8 bases and J gave up 4 bases, with 13 bases separating them. This CDR3 contains 13 residues. The CDR3 is CASFLRGADTQYF. In DNA form, the CDR3 reads TGTGCCAGCTTTCTCAGGGGTGCAGATACGCAGTATTTT.

In DNA, the CDR3 is TGTGCCAGCTCACCCCCCGGGACACGAATTGAGCAGTTCTTC. Residues: CASSPPGTRIEQFF. The chain carries TRBV18 and TRBJ2-1, with D maybe TRBD1 (6 bases). Germline V CDR1 and CDR2: KGHSH, LQKENI. Deletions cut 3 bases from V and 9 bases from J, with 15 bases between. The length of the CDR3 is 14 residues. Full variable domain (rest looked up from reference TRBV18 and TRBJ2-1): NAGVMQNPRHLVRRRGQEARLRCSPMKGHSHVYWYRQLPEEGLKFMVYLQKENIIDESGMPKERFSAEFPKEGPSILRIQQVVRGDSAAYFCASSPPGTRIEQFFGPGTRLTVL.

This rearrangement joins TRBV7-9 to TRBJ2-5, with 9 nucleotides matching TRBD1. The germline V gene has CDR1 SEHNR and CDR2 FQNEAQ (reference sequence). V gave up 4 bases and J gave up 6 bases; unmatched junction bases: 6. This CDR3 contains 14 residues. The DNA for the CDR3 is TGTGCCAGCAGCTCCCGGGACAGGGCGCAGACCCAGTACTTC. This encodes CASSSRDRAQTQYF.

The genes are TRBV18 and TRBJ2-7; 7 nucleotides line up with TRBD2. The germline CDR1 and CDR2 sequences are KGHSH and LQKENI. The V segment lost 6 bases and the J segment 2 bases; nucleotides outside the gene matches: 10. The CDR3 has 15 amino acids. CDR3 sequence (DNA): TGTGCCAGCTCCGAGGGGAGGGTAGGCGCCTACGAGCAGTACTTC. As protein: CASSEGRVGAYEQYF.

The rearrangement uses TRBV11-3 and TRBJ2-3; D is unresolved. Trimming stripped 1 base from V and 4 bases from J, with 12 bases between. The CDR3 is 15 amino acids. Germline-derived CDR1 and CDR2 are SGHNT and YENEEA. Here the CDR3 reads CASSLGGSVPDTQYF. The DNA for the CDR3 is TGTGCCAGCAGCTTAGGAGGATCCGTCCCAGATACGCAGTATTTT.

V is TRBV28 and J is TRBJ2-7; D not certain. Germline lookup yields CDR1 MDHEN and CDR2 SYDVKM. Trimming took off 5 bases at V and 2 bases at J, with 7 bases between the two ends. The length of the CDR3 is 12 residues. In nucleotides, the CDR3 is TGTGCCAGCAGTCCGCCGGCCTACGAGCAGTACTTC. This gives the protein CASSPPAYEQYF. The full variable domain, in which reference TRBV28 and TRBJ2-7 provide the parts outside the CDR3, is DVKVTQSSRYLVKRTGEKVFLECVQDMDHENMFWYRQDPGLGLRLIYFSYDVKMKEKGDIPEGYSVSREKKERFSLILESASTNQTSMYLCASSPPAYEQYFGPGTRLTVT.

Of note for this clone: The sample contains more than one DNA sequence encoding this CDR3. The V call is TRBV2, the J call TRBJ2-3, with D uncertain. Germline V gene lookup returns CDR1 SNHLY and CDR2 FYNNEI. Trimming stripped 5 bases from V and 2 bases from J, with 2 bases between. The CDR3 contains 11 residues. In nucleotides, the CDR3 is TGTGCCAGCAGTTACACAGATACGCAGTATTTT. Amino acid sequence: CASSYTDTQYF.

The V call is TRBV5-1, the J call TRBJ2-3, with 7 bases matching TRBD1. J lost 2 bases, V lost 0 bases, and 12 bases had no gene match. CDR3 size: 18 residues. Germline V gene lookup returns CDR1 SGHRS and CDR2 YFSETQ. CDR3 nucleotide sequence: TGCGCCAGCAGCTTGGGGGCGACAGGGTGGGGGATCACAGATACGCAGTATTTT. The encoded protein is CASSLGATGWGITDTQYF.

This clone was found once. The rearrangement joins TRBV19 to TRBJ2-1, with a possible D match to TRBD1 (6 bases). This CDR3 contains 16 residues. Per the germline V gene, CDR1 is LNHDA and CDR2 is SQIVND (reference sequence). V was cut by 6 bases and J by 4 bases, with 19 bases left in between. CDR3 nucleotides: TGTGCCAGTAGCAGGGGAGCGGTAACGAATTACAATGAGCAGTTCTTC. Its translation: CASSRGAVTNYNEQFF.

This rearrangement joins TRBV11-3 to TRBJ2-6, with D possibly being TRBD1 (5 bases). This CDR3 is built from 18 residues. Germline V gives CDR1 SGHNT, CDR2 YENEEA. Trimming removed 4 bases from V and 2 bases from J, with 18 bases in between. CDR3 DNA: TGTGCCAGCAGCTCCAGCCAGGGTCCAGGCCCTGGGGCCAACGTCCTGACTTTC. Protein: CASSSSQGPGPGANVLTF.

This chain connects TRBV4-3 to TRBJ1-5; possibly TRBD1 for D (5 bases). The CDR3 consists of 13 residues. The V gene's germline CDR1 is LGHNA and CDR2 YSLEER. V was clipped by 4 bases and J by 3 bases, with 7 bases between them. CDR3 sequence: CASSRRVNQPQHF. Here the CDR3 DNA reads TGCGCCAGCAGCCGCAGGGTCAATCAGCCCCAGCATTTT.

This clone has only one observation. The chain links TRBV3-1 (or the pseudogene TRBV3-2) to TRBJ1-5; 8 nucleotides line up with TRBD1. The V gene end was trimmed by 3 bases and the J gene end by 2 bases; junction bases not matched to a gene: 3. Germline CDR1 is LGHDT and CDR2 is YNNKEL (reference sequence). The CDR3 length is 15 residues. CDR3 sequence reads: CASSQGTGGNQPQHF. CDR3 bases: TGTGCCAGCAGCCAGGGGACAGGTGGCAATCAGCCCCAGCATTTT.

V and J are TRBV9 and TRBJ2-1; D uncertain. With 0 bases removed from V and 3 bases from J, the gap between germline ends came to 10 bases. The CDR3 runs to 15 residues. The germline CDR1 and CDR2 sequences are SGDLS and YYNGEE. CDR3 nucleotides: TGTGCCAGCAGCGTAGGTGGAGTTTACTACAATGAGCAGTTCTTC. It translates to CASSVGGVYYNEQFF. Full variable domain (missing parts from reference TRBV9 and TRBJ2-1): DSGVTQTPKHLITATGQRVTLRCSPRSGDLSVYWYQQSLDQGLQFLIQYYNGEERAKGNILERFSAQQFPDLHSELNLSSLELGDSALYFCASSVGGVYYNEQFFGPGTRLTVL.

The chain uses TRBV7-2 and TRBJ2-3, with 7 bases identical to TRBD1. The CDR3 is 13 residues long. Germline loops: CDR1 SGHTA, CDR2 FQGNSA. J lost 6 bases, V lost 5 bases, and 5 bases had no gene match. This CDR3 reads CASSRQGWDTQYF. DNA for the CDR3: TGTGCCAGCAGCCGACAGGGATGGGATACGCAGTATTTT.

This clone came up a few times. The chain couples TRBV7-9 to TRBJ1-5, with 7 positions matching TRBD1. Germline assignment: CDR1 SEHNR and CDR2 FQNEAQ (reference sequence). With V trimmed by 2 bases and J by 5 bases, 6 bases remained unmatched. This CDR3 has 15 residues. For the CDR3, the DNA is TGTGCCAGCAGCTTAAGTCGTCAGGGGGATCAGCCCCAGCATTTT. The encoded protein is CASSLSRQGDQPQHF. Variable domain in full (rest from reference TRBV7-9 and TRBJ1-5): DTGVSQNPRHKITKRGQNVTFRCDPISEHNRLYWYRQTLGQGPEFLTYFQNEAQLEKSRLLSDRFSAERPKGSFSTLEIQRTEQGDSAMYLCASSLSRQGDQPQHFGDGTRLSIL.

The chain is built from TRBV3-1 (or the pseudogene TRBV3-2) and TRBJ1-2; D uncertain. Trimming took off 5 bases at V and 8 bases at J, with 9 bases between the two ends. CDR1 LGHDT and CDR2 YNNKEL come from the germline V gene (reference sequence). The CDR3 has 11 residues. The CDR3 DNA is TGTGCCAGCAGCTCCGGGGTCGGCTACACCTTC. The encoded protein is CASSSGVGYTF.

This clone appeared a few times. V is TRBV11-2 and J is TRBJ2-7; D gene uncertain. Germline CDR1 is SGHAT and CDR2 is FQNNGV. V gave up 4 bases and J gave up 0 bases, with 10 bases separating them. The CDR3 runs 14 residues. DNA for the CDR3: TGTGCCAGCAGCTCTATGGTCGGCTCCTACGAGCAGTACTTC. Protein sequence: CASSSMVGSYEQYF.

The rearrangement uses TRBV30 and TRBJ2-7; tentatively, D is TRBD1 or TRBD2 (5 bases each). The length of the CDR3 is 11 residues. V lost 5 bases, J lost 6 bases, and 11 bases lay in between. CDR1 is GTSNPN, CDR2 SVGIG, per germline (reference sequence). DNA of the CDR3: TGTGCCTGGGGAGAGGGGTCCGAGCAGTACTTC. It is translated as CAWGEGSEQYF. The variable domain in full, with the rest retrieved from reference TRBV30 and TRBJ2-7, is SQTIHQWPATLVQPVGSPLSLECTVEGTSNPNLYWYRQAAGRGLQLLFYSVGIGQISSEVPQNLSASRPQDRQFILSSKKLLLSDSGFYLCAWGEGSEQYFGPGTRLTVT.

The V gene is TRBV29-1, the J gene TRBJ2-1; TRBD2 matches 8 bases. V lost 8 bases, J lost 8 bases, and 23 bases stayed unmatched. Germline CDR1 and CDR2: SQVTM and ANQGSEA. This CDR3 has 17 amino acids. The CDR3 region has the DNA TGCAGCTTCTACAGCGAGTGGTTCACTAGCGGAGGGTATGAGCAGTTCTTC. Protein product: CSFYSEWFTSGGYEQFF.

The chain carries TRBV19 and TRBJ2-2; TRBD1 agrees at 12 bases. J lost 7 bases, V lost 3 bases, and 6 bases had no gene match. This CDR3 region has 16 residues. The V gene's germline CDR1 is LNHDA and CDR2 SQIVND (reference sequence). The CDR3 is CASSMGTGGFVGELFF. The CDR3, as DNA: TGTGCCAGTAGTATGGGGACAGGGGGCTTCGTCGGGGAGCTGTTTTTT. Complete variable domain (other parts from reference TRBV19 and TRBJ2-2): DGGITQSPKYLFRKEGQNVTLSCEQNLNHDAMYWYRQDPGQGLRLIYYSQIVNDFQKGDIAEGYSVSREKKESFPLTVTSAQKNPTAFYLCASSMGTGGFVGELFFGEGSRLTVL.

This chain links TRBV11-2 with TRBJ1-1; 10 nucleotides agree with TRBD1. Germline assignment: CDR1 SGHAT and CDR2 FQNNGV. V lost 1 base and J lost 3; bases outside the gene matches: 14. CDR3 length: 19 amino acids. In DNA, the CDR3 is TGTGCCAGCAGCTTAGGATGGCTCGGGACAGGGGTGGTGGACACTGAAGCTTTCTTT. Its protein product is CASSLGWLGTGVVDTEAFF.

The chain recombines TRBV5-4 with TRBJ1-2; D not resolved. In germline, CDR1 is SGHNT, CDR2 YYREEE (reference sequence). The CDR3 spans 12 residues. Trimming stripped 2 bases from V and 5 bases from J, with 7 bases between. CDR3 sequence reads: CASSFAGYGYTF. The CDR3 nucleotides are TGTGCCAGCAGCTTTGCCGGTTATGGCTACACCTTC.

The chain uses TRBV10-1 and TRBJ1-1, with 10 bases matching TRBD1. The CDR3 sequence is 14 residues long. Germline lookup yields CDR1 WNHNN and CDR2 SYGVQD (reference sequence). J gave up 5 bases and V 6 bases, and 6 bases lay outside the gene matches. The CDR3 DNA is TGCGCCAGCAGGAGTGGGACAGGGGATACTGAAGCTTTCTTT. This gives the protein CASRSGTGDTEAFF.